The present entry profiles one T cell receptor (beta chain) with its context. Profiling relied on immunoSEQ multiplex PCR, and the TCRdb table lists in-frame clones only, not all of them. In the table there are fewer than 200,000 clones, approximately 92% of which are singletons. This specimen belongs to a study of control samples from healthy donors and cancer patients. This CDR3 comprises 15 residues. Per the germline V gene, CDR1 is SGDLS and CDR2 is YYNGEE. The V gene lost 4 bases and the J gene lost 4 bases, with 15 bases spanning the gap. The clonotype was recovered from a man aged 25 to 40 in good health. Sequenced input: blood. The chain employs TRBV9 and TRBJ2-1; TRBD2 is a possible D gene (6 bases). CDR3 in amino acids: CASSPGGAGYNEQFF. The CDR3 DNA is TGTGCCAGCAGCCCCGGAGGGGCGGGGTACAATGAGCAGTTCTTC.